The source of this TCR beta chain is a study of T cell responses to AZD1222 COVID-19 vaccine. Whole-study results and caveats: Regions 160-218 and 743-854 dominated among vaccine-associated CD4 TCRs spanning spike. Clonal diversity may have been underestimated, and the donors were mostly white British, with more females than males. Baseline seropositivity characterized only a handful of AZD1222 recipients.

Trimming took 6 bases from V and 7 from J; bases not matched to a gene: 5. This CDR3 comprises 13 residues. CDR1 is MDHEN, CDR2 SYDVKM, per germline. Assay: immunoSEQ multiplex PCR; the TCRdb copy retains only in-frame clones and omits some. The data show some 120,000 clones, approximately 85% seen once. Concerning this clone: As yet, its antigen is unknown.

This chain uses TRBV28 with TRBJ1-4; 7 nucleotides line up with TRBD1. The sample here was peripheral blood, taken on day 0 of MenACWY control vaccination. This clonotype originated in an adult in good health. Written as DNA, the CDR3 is TGTGCCAGCAGGGCAGGGGGGCGTGAAAAACTGTTTTTT. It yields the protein CASRAGGREKLFF.